The rows below give T cell receptor beta chains drawn from one sample of a study of control samples from healthy donors and cancer patients. Measured with immunoSEQ multiplex PCR; TCRdb has only the in-frame clones, and not every one. The top ten clones hold under 4% of a sample with some 100,000 clones, 80% to 95% of them seen once. Specimen: blood. All receptors come from a human donor in good health. The donor label of this sample is uncertain. The CDR3 runs from the conserved cysteine through the conserved F or W. Fields, in order: D gene, V gene, J gene, CDR3 protein. A D gene is named only where the DNA matches it firmly.

TRBD1,TRBV10-3,TRBJ2-2,CAIQGAGNAGELFF
TRBD2,TRBV5-4,TRBJ2-3,CASSTQRGTDTQYF
NA,TRBV6-5,TRBJ1-2,CASSHSGLGKVGYTF
NA,TRBV27,TRBJ2-7,CASSLGRAHEQYF
TRBD1,TRBV11-2,TRBJ1-4,CASSPTGVPEKLFF
NA,TRBV30,TRBJ1-4,CAWSVAGALWNEKLFF
NA,TRBV3-1/TRBV3-2,TRBJ2-5,CASSQDRTSLETQYF
TRBD1,TRBV9,TRBJ1-2,CASSVTWTGGLGYTF
NA,TRBV20-1,TRBJ1-2,CSASKGLKDGYTF
TRBD1,TRBV13,TRBJ1-2,CASSGRDRLYGYTF
NA,TRBV23-1,TRBJ2-5,CASSQKGSQETQYF
NA,TRBV7-2,TRBJ2-6,CASSRSSGANVLTF
TRBD2,TRBV5-6,TRBJ2-3,CASSLGLLAGGLTDTQYF
NA,TRBV6-6,TRBJ1-6,CASSGTRGSYNSPLHF
TRBD1,TRBV12-5,TRBJ2-7,CASGLVRTGNSYEQYF
NA,TRBV7-9,TRBJ2-7,CASSLTGAREQYF
NA,TRBV24-1,TRBJ1-2,CATSDGTKQIYGYTF
TRBD1,TRBV5-5,TRBJ2-5,CASSRGQGAGWETQYF
TRBD2,TRBV2,TRBJ2-3,CASTPGLAASDTQYF
NA,TRBV19,TRBJ2-6,CASSRDLDSGSWGANVLTF
NA,TRBV28,TRBJ1-3,CASTTSVGGGNTIYF
NA,TRBV7-9,TRBJ2-3,CASSLNRMGDTQYF
NA,TRBV9,TRBJ1-2,CASSVDGTSNYGYTF
TRBD1,TRBV18,TRBJ2-1,CASSPPGQEPYNEQFF
NA,TRBV12-5,TRBJ1-2,CASGLTGTSYTF
NA,TRBV6-5,TRBJ1-1,CASSTSLMSTEAFF
NA,TRBV18,TRBJ2-1,CASSLPVLVWRNEQFF
TRBD1,TRBV2,TRBJ1-2,CASTGPIGGQNYGYTF
NA,TRBV7-9,TRBJ2-5,CASSLAQGGQETQYF
TRBD1,TRBV15,TRBJ2-3,CATSRGQGSYPDTQYF
TRBD1,TRBV18,TRBJ2-5,CASSPTGARETQYF
NA,TRBV12-2,TRBJ2-7,CASRPQRGRSYEQYF